The 3 T cell receptor beta chains below come from one sample, sequenced in a study of T cells in pancreatic ductal adenocarcinoma. No neoadjuvant therapy was given to the selected pancreatic ductal adenocarcinoma patients before their surgery. TCRdb's table, derived via immunoSEQ multiplex PCR, lists solely in-frame clones and lacks some. The sample contains some 5,000 clones, 70% to 85% of which appear only once. Input material: pancreatic tumor tissue. The source of these receptors is a human donor with pancreatic ductal adenocarcinoma. The donor label of this sample is uncertain.

The gene calls are TRBV11-3 and TRBJ2-1; D is ambiguous. CDR1 SGHNT and CDR2 YENEEA come from the germline V gene. The V end lost 1 base, the J end lost 7 bases, and 5 bases lay between the germline ends. This CDR3 is 12 amino acids long. The CDR3 region is CASSLGSNEQFF. CDR3 bases: TGTGCCAGCAGCTTAGGTTCGAATGAGCAGTTCTTC.

V is TRBV29-1 and J is TRBJ1-2; D call uncertain. The CDR3 has 11 amino acids. Between the trimmed V and J ends, which lost 3 bases and 8 bases, there was a span of 10 bases. The germline V gene encodes CDR1 SQVTM and CDR2 ANQGSEA. The CDR3 reads CSVDGGRGYTF. The CDR3 DNA reads as TGCAGCGTTGATGGAGGGAGAGGCTACACCTTC.

This clone was detected only a few times. The chain employs TRBV7-8 and TRBJ1-2; TRBD1 matches 7 bases. Germline CDR1 and CDR2: SGHVS and FQNEAQ. J gave up 7 bases and V 1 base, and 0 bases lay outside the gene matches. The CDR3 consists of 12 residues. The CDR3 loop is CASSLDRGGYTF. The CDR3 coding sequence is TGTGCCAGCAGCTTAGACAGGGGTGGCTACACCTTC. Looking up the rest from reference TRBV7-8 and TRBJ1-2 gives the full variable domain: GAGVSQSPRYKVAKRGQDVALRCDPISGHVSLFWYQQALGQGPEFLTYFQNEAQLDKSGLPSDRFFAERPEGSVSTLKIQRTQQEDSAVYLCASSLDRGGYTFGSGTRLTVV.